The 16 T cell receptor beta chains in this list originate from one sample, sequenced in a study of shared T cell receptors in the human thymus. Profiled with immunoSEQ multiplex PCR; TCRdb holds only in-frame clones, not every one. The sample has some 720,000 clones, roughly 88% seen once. The sample was also linked to a second study, of human thymus T cells.

Sequencing used thymocytes. The source of these receptors is a boy less than two years old with a congenital heart defect.

The chain links TRBV15 to TRBJ2-1; TRBD2 matches at 10 bases. Trimming took 1 base from V and 0 from J; bases not matched to a gene: 6. This CDR3 is 18 amino acids long. Germline assignment: CDR1 LNHNV and CDR2 YYDKDF (reference sequence). The CDR3 sequence is CATSRGASGSRSYNEQFF. The CDR3 DNA is TGTGCCACCAGCAGAGGCGCTAGCGGGAGCCGCTCCTACAATGAGCAGTTCTTC.

The rearrangement uses TRBV15 and TRBJ2-1, with D tentatively TRBD2 (6 bases). The CDR3 spans 20 residues. The V and J ends lost 3 bases and 1 base respectively, with 25 bases between them. Germline V gene sequence: CDR1 LNHNV, CDR2 YYDKDF (reference sequence). CDR3 DNA: TGTGCCACCAGCAGGGGGGGTCTCGAGGCGACTGTACTATCCTACAATGAGCAGTTCTTC. Translating it yields CATSRGGLEATVLSYNEQFF.

V gene TRBV28 combines with J gene TRBJ2-7, with D possibly being TRBD1 (5 bases). The CDR3 contains 14 residues. V was trimmed by 5 bases and J by 0 bases, leaving 11 bases between them. Germline V gene lookup returns CDR1 MDHEN and CDR2 SYDVKM. In nucleotides, the CDR3 is TGTGCCAGCAGTACTACAGGTCACTCCTACGAGCAGTACTTC. It translates to CASSTTGHSYEQYF. Full variable domain (remainder filled in from reference TRBV28 and TRBJ2-7): DVKVTQSSRYLVKRTGEKVFLECVQDMDHENMFWYRQDPGLGLRLIYFSYDVKMKEKGDIPEGYSVSREKKERFSLILESASTNQTSMYLCASSTTGHSYEQYFGPGTRLTVT.

The rearrangement joins TRBV21-1 to TRBJ2-1; the table's D call, TRBD2, was not checked against the DNA. TRBV21-1 has pseudogene status. The CDR3 runs to 14 residues. CDR3 region: CASSKRGGVNEQFF. In DNA form, the CDR3 reads TGTGCCAGCAGCAAAAGGGGGGGTGTGAATGAGCAGTTCTTC.

The chain carries TRBV6-5 and TRBJ1-2; 10 bases align to TRBD1. Per the germline V gene, CDR1 is MNHEY and CDR2 is SVGAGI. This CDR3 has 15 amino acids. V lost 0 bases and J lost 4; bases outside the gene matches: 2. CDR3 protein: CASSYSWTGGYGYTF. For the CDR3, the DNA is TGTGCCAGCAGTTACTCTTGGACAGGGGGCTATGGCTACACCTTC.

V is TRBV5-1 and J is TRBJ2-7, with 10 bases identical to TRBD2. V was clipped by 8 bases and J by 7 bases; unmatched bases: 21. The germline gives CDR1 SGHRS, CDR2 YFSETQ. The CDR3 has 17 amino acids. CDR3 residues: CASIADLAGESPWEQYF. CDR3 nucleotide sequence: TGCGCCAGTATAGCAGATCTAGCGGGAGAATCGCCGTGGGAGCAGTACTTC.

As to this clone: Other DNA sequences in this specimen translate into the identical CDR3. For the CDR3, the DNA is TGTGCCAGCAGCTACCGGGGGAATGAGCAGTTCTTC. It yields the protein CASSYRGNEQFF. The J gene is TRBJ2-1, the V gene TRBV6-5; tentative D call: TRBD2 (6 bases). The V gene lost 6 bases and the J gene lost 7 bases, with 10 bases spanning the gap. The CDR3 has 12 residues. The germline V gene has CDR1 MNHEY and CDR2 SVGAGI.

The gene calls are TRBV4-1 and TRBJ2-7, with 9 bases aligning to TRBD2. V was pared by 0 bases and J by 1 base, with 7 bases of the junction left unmatched. CDR1 and CDR2 (germline): MGHRA, YSYEKL. The CDR3 totals 17 residues. CDR3 residues: CASSQDTAGGESYEQYF. The CDR3 nucleotides read TGCGCCAGCAGCCAAGATACGGCGGGAGGGGAATCCTACGAGCAGTACTTC.

CDR3 region: CAWSPRLAGVPANTGELFF. CDR3 sequence (DNA): TGTGCCTGGAGTCCCCGACTAGCGGGGGTCCCCGCGAACACCGGGGAGCTGTTTTTT. The chain has TRBV30 and TRBJ2-2, with 12 bases that match TRBD2. V was pared by 2 bases and J by 0 bases, with 10 bases of the junction left unmatched. The germline V gene has CDR1 GTSNPN and CDR2 SVGIG (reference sequence). The CDR3 runs 19 residues.

V gene TRBV4-3 combines with J gene TRBJ2-1; 10 bases fit TRBD1. The CDR3 has 18 amino acids. V gave up 1 base and J gave up 4 bases; unmatched junction bases: 10. Looked up from germline, CDR1 is LGHNA and CDR2 is YSLEER. The CDR3: CASSQAPPRQGAYNEQFF. CDR3 in DNA: TGCGCCAGCAGCCAAGCCCCCCCCCGACAGGGGGCTTACAATGAGCAGTTCTTC.

This chain joins TRBV19 and TRBJ2-7; TRBD2 matches 12 bases. CDR1 LNHDA and CDR2 SQIVND come from the germline V gene (reference sequence). The V segment lost 6 bases and the J segment 3 bases; nucleotides outside the gene matches: 9. This CDR3 has 16 amino acids. CDR3 amino acids: CASSLRLAGDLYEQYF. The DNA of the CDR3 is TGTGCCAGTAGCCTTCGACTAGCGGGAGACCTCTACGAGCAGTACTTC.

The chain uses TRBV9 and TRBJ2-1; D not resolved. With 2 bases removed from V and 7 bases from J, the gap between germline ends came to 13 bases. The germline V gene has CDR1 SGDLS and CDR2 YYNGEE. This CDR3 contains 14 residues. The CDR3 region has the DNA TGTGCCAGCAGCGTCGCGAGAGGTGTGAATGAGCAGTTCTTC. Amino acid sequence: CASSVARGVNEQFF.

The V gene is TRBV2, the J gene TRBJ2-4; 9 nucleotides agree with TRBD2. The CDR3 extends over 18 amino acids. Germline V gives CDR1 SNHLY, CDR2 FYNNEI. J lost 1 base, V lost 3 bases, and 10 bases had no gene match. This CDR3 is CASSELAGEDFAKNIQYF. The CDR3, as DNA: TGTGCCAGCAGTGAGTTAGCGGGAGAAGATTTCGCCAAAAACATTCAGTACTTC.

The V and J genes are TRBV4-2 and TRBJ2-5, with 12 bases fitting TRBD2. This CDR3 is built from 16 residues. Germline assignment: CDR1 LGHNA and CDR2 YNFKEQ. The V segment lost 0 bases and the J segment 5 bases; nucleotides outside the gene matches: 4. CDR3 DNA: TGTGCCAGCAGCCAAGATCCTACTAGCGGGAGGGAGACCCAGTACTTC. Protein: CASSQDPTSGRETQYF.

The chain combines TRBV30 with TRBJ1-2, with 7 bases that match TRBD1. After removal of 3 bases from V and 7 bases from J, the junction contained 5 bases not matched to a gene. Germline loops: CDR1 GTSNPN, CDR2 SVGIG (reference sequence). This CDR3 has 12 residues. The chain's CDR3 is CAWSPTGLGYTF. In DNA form, the CDR3 reads TGTGCCTGGAGCCCGACAGGGCTTGGCTACACCTTC.

V is TRBV28 and J is TRBJ2-2; TRBD1 aligns across 10 bases. Germline V gene lookup returns CDR1 MDHEN and CDR2 SYDVKM. The V segment lost 3 bases and the J segment 3 bases; nucleotides outside the gene matches: 4. The CDR3 is 16 amino acids. The DNA of the CDR3 is TGTGCCAGCAGTTTTCGGACAGGGGGGGACACCGGGGAGCTGTTTTTT. Translating gives CASSFRTGGDTGELFF.